The entry that follows covers one T cell receptor beta chain sequence. PCR involved 60 Vbeta and 13 Jbeta primers. The repertoire was sequenced with immunoSEQ multiplex PCR; TCRdb's copy has only in-frame clones and lacks some. The sample spans roughly 78,000 clones; the ten largest clones claim 0.83%. The data were taken from a study of cytomegalovirus exposure and HLA in healthy donors. Trimming removed 4 bases from V and 6 bases from J, with 13 bases in between. This CDR3 has 14 amino acids. Germline loops: CDR1 KGHSH, CDR2 LQKENI. V is TRBV18 and J is TRBJ2-1; tentative D call: TRBD2 (7 bases). The receptor was derived from a boy between 10 and 17 years old in good health and CMV-seronegative. Source material: PBMCs. In nucleotides, the CDR3 is TGTGCCAGCTCACAGAGAGGGGGGGTCAATGAGCAGTTCTTC. Translation: CASSQRGGVNEQFF.